This T cell receptor (beta chain) is drawn from a study of Graves' ophthalmopathy and Graves' hyperthyroidism (dated by TCRdb to the late 2010s). For context, the study as a whole: Peripheral blood was collected before any treatment was given, at the time of initial diagnosis. For training and testing, the 100 or so patients in the discovery cohort were randomly divided in a 7:3 ratio. Following sample collection, hyperthyroidism patients were given methimazole at a starting dose of 30 mg daily, and ophthalmopathy patients were given high-dose intravenous methylprednisolone. In six or seven hyperthyroidism patients, the T-cell repertoires found in thyroid tissue were compared with those found in blood. The study used TCR beta repertoire signatures to distinguish Graves' ophthalmopathy from Graves' hyperthyroidism and to predict progression to ophthalmopathy. In total, 135 blood samples were TCR-sequenced: approximately 40 ophthalmopathy, under 85 hyperthyroidism and roughly 17 hyperthyroidism-to-ophthalmopathy patients. To explore V-J signatures that separate ophthalmopathy from hyperthyroidism, a discovery set of about a hundred patients was enrolled, consisting of approximately 45 with ophthalmopathy and 57 with stable hyperthyroidism. An independent validation cohort was composed of 18 hyperthyroidism patients and some 16 patients who later progressed from hyperthyroidism to ophthalmopathy. General conclusions and limits of the study: No statistical method was used to set the sample size in advance, and the investigators knew which group each participant was assigned to. Most expanded thyroid clonotypes with frequency above 0.001 were also detected in blood, suggesting blood repertoires may reflect the thyroid immune response. In validation, the model predicted ophthalmopathy progression with about 70% sensitivity and approximately 75% specificity; 12 predicted patients were CT-confirmed with GO in a median of 6.5 months. In cross-validation, the 13-signature model distinguished ophthalmopathy from stable hyperthyroidism with 85% to 90% sensitivity and almost 83% specificity, and in the test set the corresponding values were roughly 78% and 74%.

This clonotype appeared many times. The antigen this receptor binds is unknown. No quality values exist for individual bases; no much larger clone is one base distant. Stable hyperthyroidism was defined as no progression to ophthalmopathy within 18 months of follow-up. The hyperthyroidism patients were 18 to 65 years old and newly diagnosed, with a disease duration of less than 2 months. Patients with other autoimmune diseases, uncontrolled infections, pregnancy or lactation were excluded from the study. Clinical symptoms, serum thyroxine, TRAb, thyroid ultrasound and orbital computed tomography formed the basis of the diagnosis. Using Ficoll-Paque density gradient centrifugation, PBMCs were isolated from roughly 9.2 ml of fresh peripheral blood. Total RNA was extracted using Trizol reagent, and RNA quality was checked on an Agilent 2100 Bioanalyzer. CDR1 SNHLY and CDR2 FYNNEI were looked up in the germline V gene. Relative to germline, V is missing 5 bases and J is missing 0 bases, with 6 bases of the junction outside any gene match. The CDR3 numbers 15 residues from cysteine through phenylalanine. Only CDR3 DNA is held: 45 bases, read in frame from base 1.

For repertoire sequencing, TCR beta CDR3 regions were amplified from RNA transcripts. HTBI primers and the Qiagen OneStep RT-PCR kit were used in a first-round RT-PCR, which was followed by a second-round multiplex PCR, size selection and purification. Libraries were sequenced on an Illumina HiSeq2000 using paired-end 100 bp reads. The study's processing was this. Reads were processed with SOAPnuke, discarding reads with adapters, uncalled bases, mean Phred below 15, or no exact constant-primer or identifier match. COPE v1.2.5 was used to merge the high-quality paired reads. Unique nucleotide sequences were defined as clonotypes and aligned to IMGT TRB V, D and J references using MiTCR v1.1. Only V-J combinations with frequency above 0.0001 were analysed, covering around 99% of repertoires. For each V-J combination, a TCR clonal expansion and chaos score was defined as F50 clonal expansion divided by the chaos observed in the TCRdist matrix. Features were reduced by Welch's t-statistics and random forest to around 14 V-J combinations, which fed a naive Bayes classifier. Thyroid-blood repertoire similarity was quantified with the Morisita-Horn index. Starting from the raw public reads, TCRdb applied fastp trimming at Q25, assembled clones with MiXCR and retained in-frame beta chains. Identical CDR3 proteins give one entry, which carries the most common genes and DNA. In this record, the V and J calls reflect TCRdb's handling and not the investigators' own analysis. The sample has 680,000 or so distinct CDR3 sequences on record, 22% of them singletons. Together, the top ten hold around 6.9% of the sample.

The sequence came from a woman between 18 and 30 years old with stable Graves' hyperthyroidism. Some clones in this sample may be carry-over from other donors' samples. Donor details come from another sample of the same person, matched by shared clones. The chain links TRBV2 with TRBJ1-1; 7 junctional bases match TRBD1. The source material was peripheral blood. The DNA is as follows: TGTGCCAGCAGTCCTCAGGGGGTTCTGAACACTGAAGCTTTCTTT. Translation gives CASSPQGVLNTEAFF. Outside the CDR3, residues come from the reference TRBV2 and TRBJ1-1 proteins, so the full variable domain is: EPEVTQTPSHQVTQMGQEVILRCVPISNHLYFYWYRQILGQKVEFLVSFYNNEISEKSEIFDDQFSVERPDGSNFTLKIRSTKLEDSAMYFCASSPQGVLNTEAFFGQGTRLTVV.